Shown below are 17 T cell receptor beta chains from a single sample sequenced in a study of T-cell reconstitution after alpha-beta-depleted transplantation in children. Unique molecular identifiers were incorporated during preparation of the TCRbeta library. TCRdb called the PCR reads again in MiXCR, with one record for every CDR3 protein. The data contain some 300,000 distinct CDR3 sequences, 10% of them singletons. The starting material was PBMCs, obtained before TCRalphabeta/CD19-depleted stem cell transplant. The origin of the receptors is a boy younger than two with acute myeloid leukemia, due to receive a stem cell transplant.

Only a few counts were recorded for this clonotype. This sequence joins TRBV4-1 and TRBJ1-1; possibly TRBD1 for D (5 bases). Trimming removed 0 bases at V and 1 base at J, with 12 bases between. Germline CDR1 and CDR2: MGHRA and YSYEKL. The CDR3 has 16 amino acids. CDR3 in DNA: TGCGCCAGCAGCCAAGATCCGGGCAGGGCGAACACTGAAGCTTTCTTT. As protein: CASSQDPGRANTEAFF.

This clonotype was counted at least ten times. This sequence joins TRBV18 and TRBJ2-1; 12 nucleotides agree with TRBD2. Per the germline V gene, CDR1 is KGHSH and CDR2 is LQKENI. The CDR3 loop spans 17 amino acids. The trim removed 2 bases at V and 5 bases at J, leaving 7 bases unmatched. CDR3: CASSPMTSGSFDNEQFF. The CDR3 DNA is TGTGCCAGCTCACCAATGACTAGCGGGAGTTTCGACAATGAGCAGTTCTTC.

The table lists this clonotype with many counts. The chain is built from TRBV20-1 and TRBJ2-3; D is unclear. The CDR3 runs 13 residues. Germline CDR1 DFQATT, CDR2 SNEGSKA (reference sequence). Deletions cut 3 bases from V and 3 bases from J, with 10 bases between. The CDR3 is CSASVVVTDTQYF. The CDR3 DNA reads TGCAGTGCTAGTGTGGTAGTGACAGATACGCAGTATTTT.

The sample holds many counts of this clonotype. The gene calls are TRBV5-5 and TRBJ1-5; D is unresolved. V was cut by 1 base and J by 5 bases, with 7 bases left in between. Germline lookup yields CDR1 SGHKS and CDR2 YYEKEE (reference sequence). The CDR3 loop spans 13 amino acids. The CDR3 region has the DNA TGTGCCAGCAGCTTGATCCTGGATCAGCCCCAGCATTTT. Protein product: CASSLILDQPQHF.

This clonotype was found a few times. The chain employs TRBV20-1 and TRBJ2-7; TRBD1 matches at 7 bases. The CDR3 has 14 residues. V gave up 6 bases and J gave up 3 bases; unmatched junction bases: 11. CDR1 DFQATT and CDR2 SNEGSKA come from the germline V gene (reference sequence). CDR3 region: CSAPGTAFFYEQYF. The CDR3, as DNA: TGCAGTGCCCCCGGGACAGCCTTCTTCTACGAGCAGTACTTC.

The sample holds a few counts of this clonotype. The chain uses TRBV20-1 and TRBJ2-4; the D is unclear. The CDR3 spans 18 residues. The ends were cut back, 1 base at V and 2 bases at J, with 21 bases in the middle. The germline CDR1 and CDR2 sequences are DFQATT and SNEGSKA (reference sequence). The DNA for the CDR3 is TGCAGTGCTAGAGTCGTTACGGGCACGGTAGGATCCAAAAACATTCAGTACTTC. Translated: CSARVVTGTVGSKNIQYF.

This clonotype has a count of ten or more. In DNA form, the CDR3 reads TGCGCCAGCAGCTTGGCGTGGAGCGGGGGTTACTCCTACAATGAGCAGTTCTTC. As protein: CASSLAWSGGYSYNEQFF. The genes are TRBV5-1 and TRBJ2-1, with 8 nucleotides matching TRBD2. V trimming: 0 bases; J trimming: 0 bases; junction bases outside the gene matches: 8. CDR3 length equals 18 residues. Germline V CDR1 and CDR2: SGHRS, YFSETQ.

The table lists this clonotype with many counts. This chain uses TRBV12-3 or TRBV12-4 with TRBJ2-2; 8 bases map to TRBD1. The J segment lost 5 bases and the V segment lost 6 bases, leaving 5 bases of the junction unmatched. CDR3 length: 14 amino acids. The CDR3 reads CASRFGQGTGELFF. CDR3 bases: TGTGCCAGCAGATTCGGACAGGGAACCGGGGAGCTGTTTTTT.

This clonotype was detected a few times. The V gene is TRBV28, the J gene TRBJ2-1; no reliable D call. The ends were cut back, 3 bases at V and 7 bases at J, with 10 bases in the middle. The CDR3 covers 13 residues. CDR1 and CDR2 from the germline V gene are MDHEN and SYDVKM. In nucleotides, the CDR3 is TGTGCCAGCAGTTTCTTAAGTCGAAATGAGCAGTTCTTC. It yields the protein CASSFLSRNEQFF.

Ten or more counts support this clonotype. V is TRBV7-2 and J is TRBJ2-3; TRBD2 is a possible D gene (5 bases). Germline V gene sequence: CDR1 SGHTA, CDR2 FQGNSA. This CDR3 has 13 residues. V was shortened by 5 bases and J by 2 bases, with 8 bases between the two germline ends. This CDR3 reads CASSVGLTDTQYF. The CDR3 DNA is TGTGCCAGCAGCGTTGGACTCACAGATACGCAGTATTTT.

The table lists this clonotype with many counts. The V and J genes are TRBV5-1 and TRBJ2-7, with D perhaps being TRBD1 or TRBD2 (5 bases each). CDR3 length: 17 residues. Trimming cost V 0 bases and J 2 bases, with 18 bases left between them. Germline lookup yields CDR1 SGHRS and CDR2 YFSETQ. Written as DNA, the CDR3 is TGCGCCAGCAGCTTGGGCCGGGGCAGGGCGTGGACCTACGAGCAGTACTTC. Its protein product is CASSLGRGRAWTYEQYF.

This clonotype turned up a few times. This chain joins TRBV7-2 and TRBJ2-3, with 8 bases fitting TRBD2. The ends lost 5 bases at V and 0 bases at J; junction bases unmatched: 4. Germline CDR1 reads SGHTA; CDR2 reads FQGNSA. The CDR3 sequence is 15 residues long. CDR3 coding DNA: TGTGCCAGCAGCGGCCAGCGGGGGAGCACAGATACGCAGTATTTT. It yields the protein CASSGQRGSTDTQYF.

This clonotype was detected ten times or more. The rearrangement links TRBV6-1 to TRBJ2-5; 7 bases map to TRBD1. The CDR3 length is 16 residues. The V gene's germline CDR1 is MNHNS and CDR2 SASEGT. The J segment lost 4 bases and the V segment lost 4 bases, leaving 12 bases of the junction unmatched. The CDR3 nucleotides are TGTGCCAGCAGTGTTCTCAGGGGGAAAAAACGAGAGACCCAGTACTTC. This translates into CASSVLRGKKRETQYF.

This clonotype was detected many times. The rearrangement joins TRBV10-2 to TRBJ1-5; D call uncertain. The V and J ends lost 3 bases and 3 bases respectively, with 9 bases between them. There are 14 residues in the CDR3. Germline CDR1 is WSHSY and CDR2 is SAAADI. The CDR3 is CASSEGHHNQPQHF. Here the CDR3 DNA reads TGCGCCAGCAGTGAAGGGCACCACAATCAGCCCCAGCATTTT.

This clonotype was observed a few times. V usage is TRBV6-1 and J usage is TRBJ2-3; the D gene is possibly TRBD1 (6 bases). The length of the CDR3 is 15 residues. CDR1 MNHNS and CDR2 SASEGT come from the germline V gene. Trimming took 6 bases from V and 2 from J, leaving 15 bases between them. The CDR3: CASSPLRDTTDTQYF. The CDR3 DNA follows: TGTGCCAGCAGCCCACTCCGGGACACCACAGATACGCAGTATTTT.

This clonotype was recorded at least ten times. The CDR3 spells CASRGRQGQGSPLHF. CDR3 nucleotides: TGTGCCAGCAGGGGTCGACAGGGTCAGGGTTCACCCCTCCACTTT. This chain joins TRBV6-5 and TRBJ1-6, with 7 bases lining up with TRBD1. Germline V gene sequence: CDR1 MNHEY, CDR2 SVGAGI. V lost 6 bases, J lost 9 bases, and 11 bases stayed unmatched. The CDR3 contains 15 residues.

This clonotype was counted ten times or more. The chain employs TRBV3-1 and TRBJ2-2; D is ambiguous. From germline, CDR1 is LGHDT and CDR2 YNNKEL (reference sequence). The CDR3 is 13 residues long. Trimming pared 2 bases from V and 3 bases from J, leaving 4 bases between. The CDR3 protein is CASSQRHTGELFF. In DNA form, the CDR3 reads TGTGCCAGCAGCCAAAGACACACCGGGGAGCTGTTTTTT.